These 5 T cell receptor beta chains were all obtained from the same sample, sequenced in a study of T cells in Graves' hyperthyroidism and ophthalmopathy. It was RNA transcripts that yielded the amplified TCR beta CDR3 regions. RT-PCR in the first round (using the HTBI primer set) targeted the TCR CDR3. From the multiplex PCR reads, TCRdb called clonotypes with MiXCR, one entry per CDR3 protein. The sample lists tens of thousands of distinct CDR3 sequences; 50% to 55% were seen once. Sequencing was carried out using blood. All receptors derive from a man in his forties or fifties with Graves' ophthalmopathy.

There are a few counts of this clonotype. With a much larger clone just one base away, this may be a read error. The V call is TRBV7-8, the J call TRBJ2-3, with 8 nucleotides matching TRBD2. Unmatched junction bases numbered 9, after V lost 5 bases and J lost 5 bases. The germline V gene encodes CDR1 SGHVS and CDR2 FQNEAQ. CDR3 size: 15 residues. DNA for the CDR3: TGTGCCAGCAGCCATGACGGGGGGGCCATAGATACGCAGTATTTT. It translates to CASSHDGGAIDTQYF.

This clonotype came up once. This rearrangement joins TRBV12-3 or TRBV12-4 to TRBJ2-7, with TRBD1 matching over 10 bases. This CDR3 has 15 amino acids. V lost 6 bases, J lost 6 bases, and 11 bases stayed unmatched. The chain's CDR3 is CASSYKGTGVGEQYF. The CDR3 DNA sequence: TGTGCCAGCAGCTACAAAGGGACAGGGGTGGGCGAGCAGTACTTC.

The chain has TRBV30 and TRBJ1-2; 8 nucleotides line up with TRBD1. This CDR3 has 13 amino acids. CDR1 is GTSNPN, CDR2 SVGIG, per germline (reference sequence). After removal of 6 bases from V and 8 bases from J, the junction contained 11 bases not matched to a gene. The CDR3 DNA follows: TGTGCCTGCCAAGACAGGGGACGGGGCGGCTACACCTTC. Translated, it gives CACQDRGRGGYTF.

This clonotype was counted ten times or more. This chain uses TRBV20-1 with TRBJ2-6; TRBD2 matches at 7 bases. The trim removed 0 bases at V and 3 bases at J, leaving 2 bases unmatched. In germline, CDR1 is DFQATT, CDR2 SNEGSKA (reference sequence). This CDR3 spans 15 amino acids. This CDR3 is CSARDWGGGANVLTF. CDR3 DNA sequence: TGCAGTGCTAGAGATTGGGGGGGTGGGGCCAACGTCCTGACTTTC.

This clonotype has just a few counts. A single base separates this from a much larger clone, so it may be a read error. The chain employs TRBV4-1 and TRBJ1-5; possible D gene TRBD1, 6 bases. V lost 4 bases, J lost 6 bases, and 16 bases lay in between. In germline, CDR1 is MGHRA, CDR2 YSYEKL. This CDR3 has 15 amino acids. This chain's CDR3 is CASSLLDGGSQPQHF. The CDR3 bases are TGCGCCAGCAGCCTCCTCGATGGGGGCAGTCAGCCCCAGCATTTT.